These T cell receptor beta chains were read from a single sample in a study of blood T cell repertoires in COVID-19. Assay: immunoSEQ multiplex PCR; the TCRdb copy retains only in-frame clones and omits some. The table has roughly 90,000 clones, roughly nine tenths seen once. Sequences were obtained from peripheral blood. These receptors all stem from a man aged 50 or older with acute or convalescent COVID-19. Both conserved end residues are part of each CDR3. D genes are given only for firm matches.

D | J | V | DNA | CDR3
NA | TRBJ1-4 | TRBV7-2 | TGTGCCAGCAGCTTAGTTAGGGGTGAAAAACTGTTTTTT | CASSLVRGEKLFF
TRBD2 | TRBJ2-3 | TRBV4-3 | TGCGCCAGCAGCCAAGAGGGACTAGGGTACGGCACAGATACGCAGTATTTT | CASSQEGLGYGTDTQYF
NA | TRBJ1-6 | TRBV7-2 | TGTGCCAGCAGCGCACAGTCTACCTATAATTCACCCCTCCACTTT | CASSAQSTYNSPLHF
NA | TRBJ1-4 | TRBV7-9 | TGTGCCAGCAGCTTCGTATATCGAGGTGAAAAACTGTTTTTT | CASSFVYRGEKLFF
TRBD2 | TRBJ2-7 | TRBV18 | TGTGCCAGCTCACCACAAGGACTAGCGGGAGTGGGGTACTACGAGCAGTACTTC | CASSPQGLAGVGYYEQYF
NA | TRBJ1-3 | TRBV11-2 | TGTGCCAGCAGCTTGGACCGGGGAGGAAACACCATATATTTT | CASSLDRGGNTIYF
NA | TRBJ2-5 | TRBV2 | TGTGCCAGCAGTAGACAGAGACAAGAGACCCAGTACTTC | CASSRQRQETQYF
NA | TRBJ2-5 | TRBV7-9 | TGTGCCAGCAGCTTTGCCGCGGGGGAGACCCAGTACTTC | CASSFAAGETQYF
NA | TRBJ2-7 | TRBV27 | TGTGCCAGCAGCTCGGGTTACGAGCAGTACTTC | CASSSGYEQYF
NA | TRBJ1-3 | TRBV3-1/TRBV3-2 | TGTGCCAGCAGCGCGAACAGGGCTGGAAACACCATATATTTT | CASSANRAGNTIYF
NA | TRBJ1-4 | TRBV6-1 | TGTGCCAGCAGTGAGACAGGACAGAGCCTACTGTTTTTT | CASSETGQSLLFF